The next 23 T cell receptor beta chains were all read from a single sample in a study of cytomegalovirus exposure and HLA in healthy donors. 13 Jbeta primers and 60 Vbeta primers were used for the PCR. Sequencing used immunoSEQ multiplex PCR; TCRdb keeps in-frame clones, though not all of them. This table holds approximately 140,000 clones, over 70% found once. The specimen sequenced was PBMCs. Source of these receptors: a male donor in good health and CMV-seronegative.

V usage is TRBV28 and J usage is TRBJ1-5; D is possibly TRBD1 (6 bases). CDR1 is MDHEN and CDR2 is SYDVKM in the germline V gene. V lost 6 bases, J lost 0 bases, and 18 bases lay in between. CDR3 size: 17 residues. The CDR3 DNA follows: TGTGCCAGCAGCAGATCGGACAGCAGCCATAGCAATCAGCCCCAGCATTTT. This translates into CASSRSDSSHSNQPQHF.

The rearrangement uses TRBV9 and TRBJ2-7; 7 bases match TRBD1. After removal of 3 bases from V and 1 base from J, the junction contained 7 bases not matched to a gene. The CDR3 loop spans 15 amino acids. Germline CDR1 is SGDLS and CDR2 is YYNGEE. CDR3 DNA sequence: TGTGCCAGCAGCGCAACAGGGGTTGGGTCCTACGAGCAGTACTTC. Translation: CASSATGVGSYEQYF.

The rearrangement links TRBV29-1 to TRBJ2-6; D perhaps matches TRBD1 (6 bases). The CDR3 totals 14 residues. CDR1 is SQVTM and CDR2 is ANQGSEA in the germline V gene. Trimming removed 5 bases from V and 1 base from J, with 9 bases in between. The CDR3: CSVSQGSGANVLTF. CDR3 DNA sequence: TGCAGCGTTAGCCAGGGGTCTGGGGCCAACGTCCTGACTTTC. Full variable domain (missing parts from reference TRBV29-1 and TRBJ2-6): SAVISQKPSRDICQRGTSLTIQCQVDSQVTMMFWYRQQPGQSLTLIATANQGSEATYESGFVIDKFPISRPNLTFSTLTVSNMSPEDSSIYLCSVSQGSGANVLTFGAGSRLTVL.

The chain links TRBV5-6 to TRBJ2-7, with D maybe TRBD1 (5 bases). Germline V gene data show CDR1 as SGHDT and CDR2 as YYEEEE. Trimming left V 7 bases short and J 4 bases short, with 18 bases between. The CDR3 is made up of 14 amino acids. CDR3 sequence: CASGILDGQYEQYF. For the CDR3, the DNA is TGTGCCAGCGGGATACTCGACGGACAATACGAGCAGTACTTC.

This sequence joins TRBV6-6 and TRBJ1-1; unclear D gene. The CDR3 is made up of 14 amino acids. Deletions cut 2 bases from V and 9 bases from J, with 16 bases between. Germline V gene lookup returns CDR1 MNHNY and CDR2 SVGAGI (reference sequence). CDR3 coding DNA: TGTGCCAGCAGTTACCTTAATGGAGGTGTGAAAGCTTTCTTT. It encodes CASSYLNGGVKAFF.

The V call is TRBV11-2, the J call TRBJ2-2; D is uncertain. This CDR3 region has 17 residues. Trimming shortened V by 1 base and J by 6 bases, and 18 bases separated the two germline ends. In germline, CDR1 is SGHAT, CDR2 FQNNGV. CDR3 sequence reads: CASSLVRLLPYPGELFF. CDR3 DNA: TGTGCCAGCAGCTTAGTAAGACTCCTGCCTTATCCCGGGGAGCTGTTTTTT. The variable domain in full, with the rest retrieved from reference TRBV11-2 and TRBJ2-2, is EAGVAQSPRYKIIEKRQSVAFWCNPISGHATLYWYQQILGQGPKLLIQFQNNGVVDDSQLPKDRFSAERLKGVDSTLKIQPAKLEDSAVYLCASSLVRLLPYPGELFFGEGSRLTVL.

This clone was counted a few times. V usage is TRBV6-5 and J usage is TRBJ2-3, with TRBD2 matching over 8 bases. The CDR3 is made up of 16 amino acids. From germline, CDR1 is MNHEY and CDR2 SVGAGI. Losses at the gene ends were 2 bases for V and 3 bases for J; bases not matched to a gene: 7. The CDR3 DNA reads as TGTGCCAGCAGTTACCCTCGGGGGGGCCTGACAGATACGCAGTATTTT. Protein sequence: CASSYPRGGLTDTQYF.

This rearrangement joins TRBV30 to TRBJ2-7; TRBD2 is a possible D gene (5 bases). The CDR3 consists of 12 residues. V shed 2 bases and J shed 3 bases, with 8 bases lying between them. Germline CDR1 is GTSNPN and CDR2 is SVGIG (reference sequence). The CDR3 nucleotides read TGTGCCTGGAGTAGACGGGGCTACGAGCAGTACTTC. Translation: CAWSRRGYEQYF.

The chain employs TRBV7-2 and TRBJ1-1; 8 nucleotides line up with TRBD1. Trimming took 5 bases from V and 1 from J; bases not matched to a gene: 3. The CDR3 spans 14 residues. Germline V gives CDR1 SGHTA, CDR2 FQGNSA. Here the CDR3 reads CASSPTGENTEAFF. The CDR3, as DNA: TGTGCCAGCAGCCCGACAGGGGAGAACACTGAAGCTTTCTTT.

CDR3 sequence: CSAQGGTFASTDTQYF. Written as DNA, the CDR3 is TGCAGCGCTCAGGGGGGTACCTTCGCGAGCACAGATACGCAGTATTTT. The chain employs TRBV29-1 and TRBJ2-3, with D perhaps matching TRBD1 (7 bases). CDR3 size: 16 residues. Looked up from germline, CDR1 is SQVTM and CDR2 is ANQGSEA. Trimming took off 7 bases at V and 0 bases at J, with 20 bases between the two ends.

Only a few counts were recorded for this clone. CDR3 nucleotides: TGCGCCAGCAGCTTGTCAACAGGGTGGGACGAGCAGTACTTC. It specifies CASSLSTGWDEQYF. This rearrangement joins TRBV5-1 to TRBJ2-5, with D maybe TRBD1 (6 bases). The DNA matches TRBJ2-7 better at its end, which makes the J call doubtful. This CDR3 region has 14 residues. Germline V gene data show CDR1 as SGHRS and CDR2 as YFSETQ.

The chain joins TRBV11-1 to TRBJ2-7; TRBD2 is a possible D gene (5 bases). V was pared by 3 bases and J by 2 bases, with 14 bases between. CDR1 is SGHAT, CDR2 FQDESV, per germline (reference sequence). CDR3 length: 15 residues. The CDR3 DNA reads as TGTGCCAGCAGCTTCGTCCAAGGAGGAACCTACGAGCAGTACTTC. The encoded protein is CASSFVQGGTYEQYF.

This chain joins TRBV4-2 and TRBJ2-5, with D tentatively TRBD1 (5 bases). The V end was cut by 4 bases, the J end by 0 bases, with 9 bases between. Per germline, CDR1 LGHNA and CDR2 YNFKEQ. The CDR3 extends over 14 amino acids. The DNA for the CDR3 is TGTGCCAGCAGCCTCGACAGAAACCAAGAGACCCAGTACTTC. It encodes CASSLDRNQETQYF.

The rearrangement uses TRBV25-1 and TRBJ1-3; the D gene is possibly TRBD1 (6 bases). The length of the CDR3 is 15 residues. Germline V CDR1 and CDR2: MGHDK, SYGVNS. V dropped 5 bases and J dropped 0 bases, with 11 bases sitting between them. CDR3 nucleotide sequence: TGTGCCAGCAGTCCACAGGGAGACTCTGGAAACACCATATATTTT. It is translated as CASSPQGDSGNTIYF.

This chain links TRBV7-2 with TRBJ1-1, with D perhaps TRBD1 (5 bases). V was pared by 6 bases and J by 3 bases, with 11 bases between. Germline V CDR1 and CDR2: SGHTA, FQGNSA. The CDR3 covers 13 residues. The CDR3 DNA sequence: TGTGCCAGCAGACAAGACAGATACACTGAAGCTTTCTTT. Its protein is CASRQDRYTEAFF.

This clone was counted only a few times. The V call is TRBV14, the J call TRBJ1-1, with 10 bases lining up with TRBD1. Per the germline V gene, CDR1 is SGHDN and CDR2 is FVKESK. This CDR3 contains 13 residues. With 0 bases clipped from V and 10 bases from J, the junction kept 2 bases outside the gene matches. The CDR3 loop is CASSQDRDRGAFF. The CDR3 nucleotides read TGTGCCAGCAGCCAAGACCGGGACAGGGGAGCTTTCTTT. The entire variable domain, with the rest obtained from reference TRBV14 and TRBJ1-1, is as follows: EAGVTQFPSHSVIEKGQTVTLRCDPISGHDNLYWYRRVMGKEIKFLLHFVKESKQDESGMPNNRFLAERTGGTYSTLKVQPAELEDSGVYFCASSQDRDRGAFFGQGTRLTVV.

This clone was observed a handful of times. The chain links TRBV7-2 to TRBJ1-3, with D maybe TRBD1 (6 bases). V was shortened by 4 bases and J by 5 bases, with 12 bases between the two germline ends. The CDR3 has 14 residues. The germline V gene has CDR1 SGHTA and CDR2 FQGNSA. CDR3 sequence (DNA): TGTGCCAGCAGCTCCGGGACAACTAGAAACACCATATATTTT. Amino acid sequence: CASSSGTTRNTIYF. Filled out from reference TRBV7-2 and TRBJ1-3, the complete variable domain reads GAGVSQSPSNKVTEKGKDVELRCDPISGHTALYWYRQSLGQGLEFLIYFQGNSAPDKSGLPSDRFSAERTGGSVSTLTIQRTQQEDSAVYLCASSSGTTRNTIYFGEGSWLTVV.

This chain links TRBV29-1 with TRBJ2-6, with TRBD1 matching over 9 bases. V lost 5 bases and J lost 8; bases outside the gene matches: 10. This CDR3 has 15 residues. Germline CDR1 SQVTM, CDR2 ANQGSEA. CDR3 amino acids: CSVPHADRGTNVLTF. CDR3 nucleotide sequence: TGCAGCGTTCCACATGCAGACAGGGGGACCAACGTCCTGACTTTC.

The V call is TRBV9, the J call TRBJ2-5, with 7 bases aligning to TRBD2. The germline gives CDR1 SGDLS, CDR2 YYNGEE. The ends lost 4 bases at V and 5 bases at J; junction bases unmatched: 17. The CDR3 is 17 amino acids. The CDR3 is CASSPLGSAGVSETQYF. CDR3 nucleotide sequence: TGTGCCAGCAGCCCCCTAGGGAGCGCGGGGGTCAGCGAGACCCAGTACTTC.

The genes are TRBV19 and TRBJ1-2, with 8 positions matching TRBD1. Trimming removed 3 bases from V and 2 bases from J; junction bases left unmatched: 5. Germline CDR1 and CDR2: LNHDA and SQIVND (reference sequence). The CDR3 extends over 15 amino acids. As DNA, the CDR3 is TGTGCCAGTAGTATCGAACAGGGGGTCAACTATGGCTACACCTTC. Translation gives CASSIEQGVNYGYTF.

The J gene is TRBJ1-3, the V gene TRBV7-9; D is ambiguous. CDR1 is SEHNR and CDR2 is FQNEAQ in the germline V gene (reference sequence). V was clipped by 1 base and J by 4 bases, with 11 bases between them. The CDR3 is 15 amino acids. The CDR3 nucleotides are TGTGCCAGCAGCTTAGGTACAGCTACCGGAAACACCATATATTTT. This gives the protein CASSLGTATGNTIYF.

The genes are TRBV4-1 and TRBJ2-7; D may be TRBD1 (6 bases). Trimming removed 6 bases from V and 0 bases from J, with 12 bases in between. In germline, CDR1 is MGHRA, CDR2 YSYEKL. This CDR3 spans 14 amino acids. CDR3 in DNA: TGCGCCAGCAGGGAGACGGACAGCTCCTACGAGCAGTACTTC. Its protein product is CASRETDSSYEQYF.

V is TRBV7-2 and J is TRBJ1-3; TRBD1 matches 7 bases. The CDR3 contains 16 residues. J was trimmed by 0 bases and V by 1 base; bases with no gene match: 3. CDR1 SGHTA and CDR2 FQGNSA come from the germline V gene. CDR3 DNA sequence: TGTGCCAGCAGCTTAGACAGGGGAAACTCTGGAAACACCATATATTTT. Translation: CASSLDRGNSGNTIYF.